This T cell receptor beta chain was sequenced in a study of early T cells in non-severe SARS-CoV-2 infection. Whole-study findings and limits: Anti-spike CD8 responses were favored by VDJdb matching, which missed private and CD4 specificities.

As to this clonotype: What it binds is not known. This may come from a read error, since a much larger clone is one base off.

One entry per CDR3 protein results from TCRdb running MiXCR on the 5' RACE reads. The table lists some 54,000 distinct CDR3 sequences, roughly a tenth of them singletons. The CDR3 is made up of 14 amino acids. Looked up from germline, CDR1 is SQVTM and CDR2 is ANQGSEA. Sequenced material: whole blood. This chain joins TRBV29-1 and TRBJ2-7; 7 nucleotides align to TRBD2. The receptor was derived from an adult who was a healthcare worker with PCR-confirmed SARS-CoV-2 infection or an uninfected control (not recorded which). CDR3 coding DNA: TGCATCGCTACACTCAGGGAGCGGGACTACGAGCAGTACTTC. Translation: CIATLRERDYEQYF.